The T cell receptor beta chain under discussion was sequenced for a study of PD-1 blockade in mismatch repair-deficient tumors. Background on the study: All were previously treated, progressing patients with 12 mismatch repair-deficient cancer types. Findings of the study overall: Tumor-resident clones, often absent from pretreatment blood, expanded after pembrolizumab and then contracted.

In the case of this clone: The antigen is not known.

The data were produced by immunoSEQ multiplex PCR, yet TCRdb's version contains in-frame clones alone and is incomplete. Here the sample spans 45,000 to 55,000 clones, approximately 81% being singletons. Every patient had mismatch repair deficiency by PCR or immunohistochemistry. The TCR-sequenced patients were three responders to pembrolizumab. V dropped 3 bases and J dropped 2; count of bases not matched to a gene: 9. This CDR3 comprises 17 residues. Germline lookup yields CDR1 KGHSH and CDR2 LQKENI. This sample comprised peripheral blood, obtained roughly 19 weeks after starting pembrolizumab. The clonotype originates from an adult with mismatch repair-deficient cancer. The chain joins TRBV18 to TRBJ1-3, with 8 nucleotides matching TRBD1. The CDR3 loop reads CASSPELDRGAGNTIYF. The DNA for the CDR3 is TGTGCCAGCTCACCGGAGCTTGACAGGGGTGCTGGAAACACCATATATTTT.